This paragraph covers one TCR beta chain sequence. TCRdb ran MiXCR on the 5' RACE reads and lists one entry per CDR3 protein. The sample includes 86,000 or so distinct CDR3 sequences, 11% to 15% seen only once; the top ten take roughly 3.1%. This entry belongs to a study of early T cells in non-severe SARS-CoV-2 infection. Deletions cut 1 base from V and 7 bases from J, with 10 bases between. CDR3 length equals 13 residues. Germline V CDR1 and CDR2: MGHRA, YSYEKL. Sequencing used whole blood. This sequence originates from an adult who was a healthcare worker with PCR-confirmed SARS-CoV-2 infection or an uninfected control (not recorded which). The chain joins TRBV4-1 to TRBJ1-2; no clear D. This CDR3 is CASSQAPNGGYTF. The CDR3 nucleotides are TGCGCCAGCAGCCAAGCCCCTAACGGTGGCTACACCTTC.